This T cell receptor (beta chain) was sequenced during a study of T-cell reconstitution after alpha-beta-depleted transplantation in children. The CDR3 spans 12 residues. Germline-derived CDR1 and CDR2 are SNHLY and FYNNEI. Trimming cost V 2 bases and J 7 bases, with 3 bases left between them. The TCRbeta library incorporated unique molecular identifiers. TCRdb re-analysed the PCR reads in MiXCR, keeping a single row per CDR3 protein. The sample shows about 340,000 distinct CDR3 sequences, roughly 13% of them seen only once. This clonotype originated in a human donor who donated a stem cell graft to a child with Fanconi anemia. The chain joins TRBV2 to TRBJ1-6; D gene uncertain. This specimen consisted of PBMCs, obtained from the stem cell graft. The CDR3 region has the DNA TGTGCCAGCAGTGAAAACAATTCACCCCTCCACTTT. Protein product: CASSENNSPLHF. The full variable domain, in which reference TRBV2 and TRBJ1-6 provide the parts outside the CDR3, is EPEVTQTPSHQVTQMGQEVILRCVPISNHLYFYWYRQILGQKVEFLVSFYNNEISEKSEIFDDQFSVERPDGSNFTLKIRSTKLEDSAMYFCASSENNSPLHFGNGTRLTVT.